These T cell receptor beta chains were read from a single sample in a study of early stage breast cancer tumors. The data were produced by immunoSEQ multiplex PCR, yet TCRdb's version contains in-frame clones alone and is incomplete. The data contain 45,000 to 60,000 clones, just over 90% of them singletons. Source material: blood. The receptors originated from a person aged 65 to 85 with breast cancer. Each CDR3 is given with its conserved first and last residue. Fields, in order: J gene, clone size, V gene, D gene, CDR3 protein, CDR3 DNA. The D gene is left open where the match is weak. A row's size may be missing; if present it is once, few, many or a size class.

J gene: TRBJ1-3; clone size: -; V gene: TRBV9; D gene: TRBD1; CDR3 protein: CASSPDRQGRGNTIYF; CDR3 DNA: TGTGCCAGCAGCCCGGATCGACAGGGTCGAGGAAACACCATATATTTT
J gene: TRBJ2-3; clone size: -; V gene: TRBV5-4; D gene: TRBD2; CDR3 protein: CASSWRASGRGDTQYF; CDR3 DNA: TGTGCCAGCAGCTGGAGGGCTAGCGGGAGGGGGGATACGCAGTATTTT
J gene: TRBJ1-1; clone size: -; V gene: TRBV6-6; D gene: TRBD1; CDR3 protein: CASSYRQGETFF; CDR3 DNA: TGTGCCAGCAGTTACCGACAGGGGGAGACTTTCTTT
J gene: TRBJ2-5; clone size: once; V gene: TRBV5-8; D gene: TRBD1; CDR3 protein: CASSLGQGIETQYF; CDR3 DNA: TGTGCCAGCAGCCTGGGACAGGGGATAGAGACCCAGTACTTC
J gene: TRBJ1-4; clone size: -; V gene: TRBV10-3; D gene: TRBD1; CDR3 protein: CATTDREQSNEKLFF; CDR3 DNA: TGTGCCACTACGGACAGGGAGCAATCTAATGAAAAACTGTTTTTT
J gene: TRBJ2-5; clone size: -; V gene: TRBV18; D gene: -; CDR3 protein: CASSPTGETQYF; CDR3 DNA: TGTGCCAGCTCACCAACGGGAGAGACCCAGTACTTC
J gene: TRBJ1-1; clone size: -; V gene: TRBV28; D gene: -; CDR3 protein: CASSSGGMNTEAFF; CDR3 DNA: TGTGCCAGCAGCTCCGGGGGTATGAACACTGAAGCTTTCTTT
J gene: TRBJ2-7; clone size: -; V gene: TRBV15; D gene: -; CDR3 protein: CATSRASSPPYEQYF; CDR3 DNA: TGTGCCACCAGCAGAGCTAGCTCCCCACCCTACGAGCAGTACTTC
J gene: TRBJ2-5; clone size: few; V gene: TRBV6-5; D gene: -; CDR3 protein: CASIGPGLKTQYF; CDR3 DNA: TGTGCCAGCATAGGCCCAGGGCTGAAGACCCAGTACTTC
J gene: TRBJ2-4; clone size: -; V gene: TRBV5-1; D gene: -; CDR3 protein: CASSLPGSTKNIQYF; CDR3 DNA: TGCGCCAGCAGCTTGCCAGGCAGTACCAAAAACATTCAGTACTTC
J gene: TRBJ2-7; clone size: once; V gene: TRBV9; D gene: TRBD1; CDR3 protein: CASSVGTASYEQYF; CDR3 DNA: TGTGCCAGCAGCGTTGGGACAGCCTCCTACGAGCAGTACTTC
J gene: TRBJ1-2; clone size: -; V gene: TRBV6-5; D gene: TRBD1; CDR3 protein: CASRHPMGQGHGYTF; CDR3 DNA: TGTGCCAGCAGGCATCCTATGGGACAGGGACATGGCTACACCTTC
J gene: TRBJ2-2; clone size: -; V gene: TRBV11-3; D gene: -; CDR3 protein: CASTLVGGTGELFF; CDR3 DNA: TGTGCCAGCACCCTTGTGGGGGGCACCGGGGAGCTGTTTTTT
J gene: TRBJ2-3; clone size: -; V gene: TRBV5-1; D gene: -; CDR3 protein: CASSWLRGQLSTDTQYF; CDR3 DNA: TGCGCCAGCAGCTGGCTTCGCGGGCAACTTAGCACAGATACGCAGTATTTT
J gene: TRBJ1-1; clone size: -; V gene: TRBV5-4; D gene: TRBD1; CDR3 protein: CASSTQTGGETEAFF; CDR3 DNA: TGTGCCAGCAGCACCCAGACAGGGGGCGAGACTGAAGCTTTCTTT
J gene: TRBJ1-5; clone size: once; V gene: TRBV6-5; D gene: -; CDR3 protein: CASSYSSETDQPQHF; CDR3 DNA: TGTGCCAGCAGTTACTCAAGCGAGACAGATCAGCCCCAGCATTTT
J gene: TRBJ2-1; clone size: -; V gene: TRBV5-1; D gene: TRBD2; CDR3 protein: CASSLGLAEYNEQFF; CDR3 DNA: TGCGCCAGCAGCTTGGGGCTAGCGGAATACAATGAGCAGTTCTTC
J gene: TRBJ1-2; clone size: -; V gene: TRBV6-5; D gene: -; CDR3 protein: CASSGGRGVAGYTF; CDR3 DNA: TGTGCCAGCAGTGGAGGGCGGGGTGTTGCTGGCTACACCTTC
J gene: TRBJ2-2; clone size: -; V gene: TRBV5-4; D gene: -; CDR3 protein: CASSLEDRNTGELFF; CDR3 DNA: TGTGCCAGCAGCTTGGAGGACAGGAACACCGGGGAGCTGTTTTTT
J gene: TRBJ2-3; clone size: -; V gene: TRBV11-2; D gene: TRBD1; CDR3 protein: CASSYGTATSTDTQYF; CDR3 DNA: TGTGCCAGCAGCTACGGGACAGCTACTAGCACAGATACGCAGTATTTT
J gene: TRBJ2-2; clone size: -; V gene: TRBV6-5; D gene: -; CDR3 protein: CASREVQLTGELFF; CDR3 DNA: TGTGCCAGCAGGGAGGTACAGTTGACCGGGGAGCTGTTTTTT
J gene: TRBJ1-1; clone size: -; V gene: TRBV5-4; D gene: TRBD1; CDR3 protein: CASSPGQGVRMNTEAFF; CDR3 DNA: TGTGCCAGCAGCCCCGGACAGGGGGTCAGAATGAACACTGAAGCTTTCTTT
J gene: TRBJ1-3; clone size: -; V gene: TRBV2; D gene: -; CDR3 protein: CASSGTWGQGNTIYF; CDR3 DNA: TGTGCCAGCAGTGGTACATGGGGGCAGGGAAACACCATATATTTT
J gene: TRBJ2-3; clone size: -; V gene: TRBV4-3; D gene: TRBD2; CDR3 protein: CASSQDAGGSTDTQYF; CDR3 DNA: TGCGCCAGCAGCCAAGACGCGGGGGGTAGCACAGATACGCAGTATTTT
J gene: TRBJ1-2; clone size: -; V gene: TRBV10-3; D gene: -; CDR3 protein: CALGVGADGYTF; CDR3 DNA: TGTGCCCTCGGGGTGGGGGCTGATGGCTACACCTTC
J gene: TRBJ2-2; clone size: -; V gene: TRBV7-2; D gene: TRBD1; CDR3 protein: CASSLAGRTGNTGELFF; CDR3 DNA: TGTGCCAGCAGCTTAGCCGGCCGGACAGGCAACACCGGGGAGCTGTTTTTT
J gene: TRBJ2-7; clone size: -; V gene: TRBV7-3; D gene: TRBD2; CDR3 protein: CASSSTHMRGGGSYEQYF; CDR3 DNA: TGTGCCAGCAGCTCGACCCACATGAGGGGCGGGGGCTCCTACGAGCAGTACTTC
J gene: TRBJ2-4; clone size: -; V gene: TRBV28; D gene: TRBD2; CDR3 protein: CASSLTPSGRKNIQYF; CDR3 DNA: TGTGCCAGCAGTTTAACTCCTAGCGGGAGGAAAAACATTCAGTACTTC
J gene: TRBJ1-1; clone size: -; V gene: TRBV19; D gene: TRBD1; CDR3 protein: CASRRTLTGRTEAFF; CDR3 DNA: TGTGCCAGTAGGAGAACCCTGACAGGGAGAACTGAAGCTTTCTTT
J gene: TRBJ1-5; clone size: -; V gene: TRBV6-5; D gene: -; CDR3 protein: CASSYLGSNQPQHF; CDR3 DNA: TGTGCCAGCAGTTACCTCGGTAGCAATCAGCCCCAGCATTTT
J gene: TRBJ1-1; clone size: -; V gene: TRBV7-2; D gene: -; CDR3 protein: CASSLAQGTTEAFF; CDR3 DNA: TGTGCCAGCAGCTTAGCGCAGGGAACCACTGAAGCTTTCTTT
J gene: TRBJ2-3; clone size: -; V gene: TRBV6-1; D gene: -; CDR3 protein: CASSSLTSTDTQYF; CDR3 DNA: TGTGCCAGCAGTTCCTTGACTAGCACAGATACGCAGTATTTT
J gene: TRBJ2-7; clone size: -; V gene: TRBV9; D gene: TRBD2; CDR3 protein: CASSSSGGSAYEQYF; CDR3 DNA: TGTGCCAGCAGCAGTAGCGGGGGAAGTGCCTACGAGCAGTACTTC
J gene: TRBJ2-3; clone size: -; V gene: TRBV10-3; D gene: -; CDR3 protein: CAILQGMSTDTQYF; CDR3 DNA: TGTGCCATCTTACAGGGTATGAGCACAGATACGCAGTATTTT
J gene: TRBJ2-5; clone size: once; V gene: TRBV6-1; D gene: TRBD1; CDR3 protein: CASSRQGIKETQYF; CDR3 DNA: TGTGCCAGCAGCAGACAGGGAATTAAAGAGACCCAGTACTTC
J gene: TRBJ2-3; clone size: -; V gene: TRBV9; D gene: TRBD1; CDR3 protein: CASSFSLDRGRDTQYF; CDR3 DNA: TGTGCCAGCAGCTTCAGTCTGGACAGGGGACGGGATACGCAGTATTTT
J gene: TRBJ2-3; clone size: -; V gene: TRBV7-2; D gene: -; CDR3 protein: CASSLGGESTDTQYF; CDR3 DNA: TGTGCCAGCAGCTTAGGAGGCGAGAGCACAGATACGCAGTATTTT
J gene: TRBJ2-1; clone size: -; V gene: TRBV28; D gene: TRBD2; CDR3 protein: CASSPLAGVLYNEQFF; CDR3 DNA: TGTGCCAGCAGTCCCCTAGCGGGAGTGCTTTACAATGAGCAGTTCTTC
J gene: TRBJ1-1; clone size: -; V gene: TRBV5-1; D gene: -; CDR3 protein: CASRPSIVGTEAFF; CDR3 DNA: TGCGCCAGCAGACCGTCGATAGTTGGCACTGAAGCTTTCTTT
J gene: TRBJ1-2; clone size: few; V gene: TRBV2; D gene: TRBD1; CDR3 protein: CASSEETGGPYGYTF; CDR3 DNA: TGTGCCAGCAGTGAGGAGACAGGGGGGCCATATGGCTACACCTTC
J gene: TRBJ2-3; clone size: -; V gene: TRBV4-3; D gene: -; CDR3 protein: CASSFRQIRGYF; CDR3 DNA: TGCGCCAGCAGCTTCCGACAGATCAGAGGGTATTTT
J gene: TRBJ2-5; clone size: -; V gene: TRBV19; D gene: TRBD1; CDR3 protein: CASSDRGRETQYF; CDR3 DNA: TGTGCCAGTAGTGACAGGGGGCGGGAGACCCAGTACTTC